This note documents a single TCR beta chain sequence. The data stem from a study of blood T cell repertoires in COVID-19. Overall study context: Samples representing acute and convalescent COVID-19 were sourced from the United States, Italy and Spain. From T cells, B-cell-depleted T cells, or PBMCs came the material, which was cDNA or gDNA.

Unmatched junction bases numbered 2, after V lost 8 bases and J lost 1 base. Looked up from germline, CDR1 is SNHLY and CDR2 is FYNNEI. The CDR3 spans 13 residues. Original data processing: Amplification with reference gene primers provided the estimates of nucleated cell counts. Profiling relied on immunoSEQ multiplex PCR, and the TCRdb table lists in-frame clones only, not all of them. The DNA was the basis for D and trimming; V, J and clone size are from that table. The sample yields around 160,000 clones, 70% to 90% seen once. This receptor was obtained from an older woman with COVID-19, enrolled during active disease. V is TRBV2 and J is TRBJ2-1; 7 nucleotides match TRBD1. The sample taken for sequencing was peripheral blood. The CDR3 region is CASRDSSYNEQFF. Written as DNA, the CDR3 is TGTGCCAGCCGGGACAGTTCCTACAATGAGCAGTTCTTC.